Sequencing of this T cell receptor (beta chain) was carried out in a study of CD4 T cells in relation to SARS-CoV-2 and coronaviruses. Looking at the study overall: The negative reference was HIV-1 Nef peptide pool or peptide-free culture.

Sequencing was performed with immunoSEQ multiplex PCR; in TCRdb, only in-frame clones are kept and a portion is missing. The profile covers some 22,000 clones, with under 85% appearing a single time and roughly 12% taken by the ten largest. A single count supports this clone. The antigen is unknown. Study-wide points: Approximately 65% of donors had memory CD4+ clonotypes crossrecognizing SARS-CoV-2 and common cold coronavirus spike.

Before the COVID-19 pandemic, during about 2010-2018, CD4+ T cells were taken from unexposed donors. CD4+ T cells were isolated from the cells after 10 days of culture. Cells permitting, SARS-CoV-2 S/N and four cold-coronavirus spikes were tested on unexposed-donor CD4+ T cells. The ends were cut back, 5 bases at V and 12 bases at J, with 19 bases in the middle. Germline assignment: CDR1 MDHEN and CDR2 SYDVKM. The CDR3 covers 13 residues. The sample was CD4+ T cells from PBMCs, cultured in vitro. The clonotype comes from a human donor in good health. The chain links TRBV28 to TRBJ1-1; D remains ambiguous. The CDR3, as DNA: TGTGCCAGCAGTCAAGGGTCCTTGCGGACGTCTTTCTTT. Amino acids: CASSQGSLRTSFF.